This entry concerns a single T cell receptor beta chain. This sample was included in a study of blood T cell repertoires in COVID-19. Study as a whole: Some COVID-19 samples were acute and others convalescent; all came from the United States, Italy and Spain. In each case, the material was cDNA or gDNA derived from T cells, B-cell-depleted T cells, or PBMCs.

In the original analysis: Quantification of nucleated cells was approximated via reference gene primer amplification. The table came from immunoSEQ multiplex PCR; TCRdb's copy has only in-frame clones and leaves some out. The DNA gave D and trimming, while V, J and clone size come from that table. The repertoire holds 150,000 to 200,000 clones, with approximately 86% as singletons. The CDR3 extends over 16 amino acids. CDR1 and CDR2 from the germline V gene are LNHDA and SQIVND (reference sequence). The germline V and J ends were trimmed by 7 bases and 4 bases, with 22 bases remaining between them. The source is a man aged 55-75 years who had recovered from COVID-19. The rearrangement joins TRBV19 to TRBJ1-1; perhaps TRBD1 as D (5 bases). Sequencing was carried out using peripheral blood. In DNA, the CDR3 is TGTGCCAGTACTCCGCCGGGGGGTTGGGGAGGCACTGAAGCTTTCTTT. Its protein is CASTPPGGWGGTEAFF.